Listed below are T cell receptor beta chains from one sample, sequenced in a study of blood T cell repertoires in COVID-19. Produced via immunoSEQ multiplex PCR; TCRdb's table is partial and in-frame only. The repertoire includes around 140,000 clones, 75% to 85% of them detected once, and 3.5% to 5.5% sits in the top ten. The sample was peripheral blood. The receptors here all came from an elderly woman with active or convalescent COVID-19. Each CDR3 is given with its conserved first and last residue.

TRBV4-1 CASSQDWGTDYLNTEAFF
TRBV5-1 CASSLVVDRGSGAFF
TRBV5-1 CASSGAGQGADGYTF
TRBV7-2 CASSLIPGAGNTIYF
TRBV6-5 CASSNTAGNQPQHF
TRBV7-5 CVRSEKQETQYF
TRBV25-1 CASSEYPRGSEAFF
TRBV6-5 CASSYAGTAGETQYF
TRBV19 CASSIGLSGAFTDTQYF
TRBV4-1 CASSQGGQGSTNEKLFF
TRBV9 CASSKLAGVGETQYF
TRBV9 CASSVGTGLSGNTIYF
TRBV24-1 CATSDPGLQGYNEQFF
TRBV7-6 CASSRRRGGNTGELFF
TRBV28 CASSGLASDTQYF
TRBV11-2 CASSWMTGNNEKLFF
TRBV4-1 CATELPIETQYF
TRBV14 CASNPVDNSPLHF
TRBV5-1 CASSPGGRGEQFF
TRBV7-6 CASSLELRVSTGELFF
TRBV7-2 CASSLVYTDNEQFF
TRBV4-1 CASSQGGVRSSGNTIYF
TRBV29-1 CSVTRDRGTDTQYF
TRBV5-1 CASAGSGKETQYF
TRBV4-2 CASSQNQGALSSYNSPLHF
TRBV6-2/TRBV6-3 CASSYPPGQTNEQYF
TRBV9 CASSSTTVSYNSPLHF